The source of this T cell receptor (beta chain) is a study of blood T cell repertoires in COVID-19. Study details: The United States, Italy and Spain were the sources of the acute and convalescent COVID-19 samples. In each case, the material was cDNA or gDNA derived from T cells, B-cell-depleted T cells, or PBMCs.

Clones were sequenced by immunoSEQ multiplex PCR, and TCRdb holds only the in-frame ones, with some missing. The sample holds approximately 100,000 clones, 85% to 90% seen once. The receptor's source is a man aged 45-65 years with acute or convalescent COVID-19. Sequenced: peripheral blood.

CDR3 nucleotide sequence: TGTGCCAGCAGCCCTCGGGCAGGGGAAGAGACCCAGTACTTC. Protein: CASSPRAGEETQYF. The chain couples TRBV7-8 to TRBJ2-5, with a tentative D call TRBD1 (6 bases). The CDR3 loop spans 14 amino acids. Looked up from germline, CDR1 is SGHVS and CDR2 is FQNEAQ. V was clipped by 5 bases and J by 3 bases, with 13 bases between them.